This record covers a single T cell receptor beta chain. The antigen it recognizes is unknown. Base qualities are not provided; no much larger clone lies one nucleotide away. Libraries were constructed by the immunoSEQ multiplex PCR assay. Approximately 93,000 TCR templates per sample were assayed by the deep sequencing platform. Genomic DNA extracted from sorted T cells was used for TCRbeta CDR3 sequencing. Regarding the original processing steps: The R programming language was used for clonal analysis of TCRbeta CDR3 data. Unstimulated samples were compared with post-reaction CFSE-low samples to define alloreactive CD4+ and CD8+ clones. Regulatory or non-regulatory origin was assigned to alloreactive CD4+ clones by matching of sequences to sorted unstimulated Treg and non-Treg repertoires. The source is immuneACCESS, and TCRdb retained only in-frame sequences with V and J called. Part of the clones is not carried over; for the studies checked, unresolved V genes explain less than half of this, and the remainder is unexplained. The DNA gave D and trimming, while V, J and clone size come from that table. This sample holds tens of thousands of clones; approximately 82% were observed only once. The top ten hold 3% to 4% of the sample.

The sample belongs to a study of siplizumab effects on memory and regulatory T cells (dated by TCRdb to the late 2010s). Concerning the study at large: The effect of the anti-CD2 antibody siplizumab on alloreactive T-cell subsets was examined in allogeneic mixed lymphocyte reactions constructed from human PBMCs.

V is clipped by 7 bases and J by 2 bases, and the sequence between their germline boundaries is 9 bases long. The germline V gene sets CDR1 to SQVTM and CDR2 to ANQGSEA. The cysteine opens and the phenylalanine closes a CDR3 of 11 amino acids. The CDR3 DNA has 33 bases and is translated from base 1. In addition, sequencing in three donor pairs included unstimulated CD8+ effector memory subsets alongside CD4+ naive, CD8+ naive, CD8+ TEMRA and CD4+ memory subsets. Sorted unstimulated T cells and proliferating T cells recovered from mixed lymphocyte reactions were subjected to TCRbeta CDR3 sequencing. Fresh whole blood from 9 to 11 HLA-typed healthy donors was used as the source from which PBMCs were isolated. What the work shows at the level of the full study, not this receptor alone: Greater diversity appeared to be present in unstimulated naive T cells than in memory T cells, and a substantial contribution to the alloresponse seemed to be made by naive cells. Among mappable alloreactive CD4+ clones, the Treg-derived fraction averaged approximately 66% with siplizumab versus approximately 27% in control reactions. Whether proliferating Tregs from siplizumab cultures actually had suppressive function was not functionally confirmed. Because sequences below about 10^-5 frequency were poorly captured, only a minor fraction of alloreactive clones could be mapped to unstimulated subsets. The cumulative frequency of alloreactive sequences traceable to unstimulated CD4+ memory T cells was significantly reduced by siplizumab. About 75-96% of proliferating CD4+ or CD8+ clones could not be given a naive or memory phenotype.

The receptor was derived from a human donor in good health. The sequence links TRBV29-1 to TRBJ2-7; the D gene cannot be resolved reliably. Sequenced sample: memory CD4+ T cells sorted from blood. This specimen's cell subset or site label, per the study, means: unstimulated CD4+ memory T cells. CDR3 reads: CSASSAYEQYF. The DNA sequence reads TGCAGCGCCTCGTCGGCCTACGAGCAGTACTTC.